This T cell receptor (beta chain) was captured by sequencing in a study of prognosis after radiotherapy for stage I lung cancer. Study conclusions and caveats: When patients developed distant metastases, their Shannon entropy after stereotactic body radiation therapy was lower.

This CDR3 spans 15 amino acids. Trimming removed 4 bases from V and 2 bases from J; junction bases left unmatched: 3. From germline, CDR1 is SGHTA and CDR2 FQGNSA. There are many counts of this clonotype. Its antigen is as yet unknown. Two-round multiplex PCR on genomic DNA was the method by which TCR beta CDR3 was amplified. First-round PCR amplification was performed with primers specific to each TRBV and TRBJ gene. TCRdb ran MiXCR on the multiplex PCR reads and lists one entry per CDR3 protein. The sample has about 59,000 distinct CDR3 sequences; around 27% are singletons. This receptor was taken from a donor aged 50 or older with non-small cell lung cancer. The sequenced sample was PBMCs, obtained before or after stereotactic body radiation therapy (not recorded which). The chain uses TRBV7-2 and TRBJ2-7, with TRBD2 matching 12 bases. The CDR3 loop reads CASSWTSGDAYEQYF. The CDR3, as DNA: TGTGCCAGCAGCTGGACTAGCGGGGATGCCTACGAGCAGTACTTC.